The 17 T cell receptor beta chains below come from one sample, sequenced in a study of regulatory T cells in long-lasting Graves disease. CDR3-region Arm-PCR and iRepertoire HTBI primers produced the TCR beta libraries. TCRdb recomputed calls from the multiplex PCR reads with MiXCR, one row per CDR3 protein. The table records over 200,000 distinct CDR3 sequences, around 20% of them present only once. Time point defined: newly diagnosed GD, antithyroid drugs for less than 3 months. PBMCs were the source of the RNA used for TCR sequencing. The specimen was peripheral blood mononuclear cells (PBMCs), collected at new diagnosis, from a patient treated with antithyroid drugs. The receptors shown here come from a female donor with Graves disease.

At least ten counts were recorded for this clonotype. The chain couples TRBV7-9 to TRBJ1-1, with D possibly TRBD1 on 5 matching bases. V dropped 3 bases and J dropped 1 base, with 6 bases sitting between them. This CDR3 is 13 amino acids long. Germline lookup yields CDR1 SEHNR and CDR2 FQNEAQ (reference sequence). The CDR3 protein is CASSLDTNTEAFF. The DNA for the CDR3 is TGTGCCAGCAGCTTGGACACGAACACTGAAGCTTTCTTT.

Details on this clonotype: This may be a read error, as it is one base from a much larger clone. The chain recombines TRBV20-1 with TRBJ1-2; D possibly corresponds to TRBD1 (5 bases). Germline V gene sequence: CDR1 DFQATT, CDR2 SNEGSKA (reference sequence). V was clipped by 3 bases and J by 4 bases, with 12 bases between them. The CDR3 runs 13 residues. DNA of the CDR3: TGCAGTGCTAGGGACACGGTTGGCTATGGCTACACCTTC. Residues: CSARDTVGYGYTF.

About this clonotype: Being one base from a much bigger clone, this may be a read error. The chain combines TRBV28 with TRBJ2-4; possible D gene TRBD1, 6 bases. The CDR3 runs 13 residues. CDR1 is MDHEN, CDR2 SYDVKM, per germline. CDR3 DNA sequence: TGTGCCAGCAGAGCGACAGGAGTAAACATTCAGTGCTTC. This encodes CASRATGVNIQCF. Variable domain in full (rest from reference TRBV28 and TRBJ2-4): DVKVTQSSRYLVKRTGEKVFLECVQDMDHENMFWYRQDPGLGLRLIYFSYDVKMKEKGDIPEGYSVSREKKERFSLILESASTNQTSMYLCASRATGVNIQCFGAGTRLSVL.

J is TRBJ2-1 and V is TRBV20-1, with TRBD2 matching over 12 bases. The germline V gene has CDR1 DFQATT and CDR2 SNEGSKA (reference sequence). J was trimmed by 6 bases and V by 0 bases; bases with no gene match: 6. This CDR3 region has 16 residues. The CDR3 spells CSARDLGLAGLNEQFF. CDR3 coding DNA: TGCAGTGCTAGAGATCTAGGACTAGCGGGACTCAATGAGCAGTTCTTC.

This clonotype was detected many times. The chain carries TRBV20-1 and TRBJ1-2; D remains ambiguous. This CDR3 spans 13 amino acids. Trimming pared 1 base from V and 7 bases from J, leaving 13 bases between. Germline V gene data show CDR1 as DFQATT and CDR2 as SNEGSKA (reference sequence). CDR3 nucleotide sequence: TGCAGTGCTAGAGTCCCAATAATCGGTGGCTACACCTTC. It yields the protein CSARVPIIGGYTF.

Concerning this clonotype: This may come from a read error, since a much larger clone is one base off. The J gene is TRBJ2-1, the V gene TRBV14; maybe TRBD1 (6 bases). CDR3 length: 14 residues. CDR1 and CDR2 from the germline V gene are SGHDN and FVKESK. CDR3 amino acids: CASSQWTAYSEQFF. The CDR3 coding sequence is TGTGCCAGCAGCCAGTGGACAGCGTACAGTGAGCAGTTCTTC.

This clonotype appeared many times. The gene calls are TRBV14 and TRBJ2-2; D remains unclear. Between the trimmed V and J ends, which lost 2 bases and 5 bases, there was a span of 0 bases. Germline V gene data show CDR1 as SGHDN and CDR2 as FVKESK. CDR3 length: 11 amino acids. The CDR3, as DNA: TGTGCCAGCAGCCAAACCGGGGAGCTGTTTTTT. It yields the protein CASSQTGELFF.

On this clonotype itself: Without the conserved terminal phenylalanine or tryptophan, this CDR3 likely stems from a read error. V is TRBV6-1 and J is TRBJ1-1; no definite D call. Germline values: CDR1 MNHNS, CDR2 SASEGT. CDR3 length equals 14 residues. The CDR3 region is CATSPRRANTEAFS. The CDR3 bases are TGTGCCACCAGTCCGAGACGGGCGAACACTGAAGCTTTCTCT.

This clonotype has a count of ten or more. This rearrangement joins TRBV7-2 to TRBJ1-1; tentative D call: TRBD1 (5 bases). V dropped 2 bases and J dropped 4 bases, with 11 bases sitting between them. This CDR3 is 14 amino acids long. Germline V lookup: CDR1 SGHTA, CDR2 FQGNSA. The CDR3, as DNA: TGTGCCAGCAGCTTAAGGGGAAGTGGCACTGAAGCTTTCTTT. This gives the protein CASSLRGSGTEAFF.

A few counts support this clonotype. This could be a read error, since a much larger clone is one nucleotide away. The rearrangement joins TRBV18 to TRBJ1-1, with D perhaps matching TRBD1 (5 bases). V dropped 0 bases and J dropped 1 base, with 9 bases sitting between them. The CDR3 length is 15 residues. In germline, CDR1 is KGHSH, CDR2 LQKENI. The CDR3 nucleotides read TGTGCCAGCTCACCACCGGGGGGGGGGAACACTGAAGCTTTCTTT. This gives the protein CASSPPGGGNTEAFF.

Note on this clonotype: Since a far larger clone is one base different, this is likely a read error. The rearrangement joins TRBV11-2 to TRBJ2-1; a weak D match, TRBD2 (5 bases). The V end was cut by 1 base, the J end by 13 bases, with 20 bases between. This CDR3 is 15 amino acids long. CDR1 is SGHAT, CDR2 FQNNGV, per germline. The CDR3 nucleotides are TGTGCCAGCAGCTTAGTTTTAGCCCTTTGGGAGACCCAGTTCTTC. It translates to CASSLVLALWETQFF. The full variable domain, in which reference TRBV11-2 and TRBJ2-1 provide the parts outside the CDR3, is EAGVAQSPRYKIIEKRQSVAFWCNPISGHATLYWYQQILGQGPKLLIQFQNNGVVDDSQLPKDRFSAERLKGVDSTLKIQPAKLEDSAVYLCASSLVLALWETQFFGPGTRLTVL.

This clonotype was recorded many times. The rearrangement links TRBV30 to TRBJ1-1; tentative D call: TRBD1 (5 bases). The CDR3 loop spans 16 amino acids. V lost 1 base and J 0 bases, leaving 15 bases between the germline ends. Germline-derived CDR1 and CDR2 are GTSNPN and SVGIG (reference sequence). The CDR3 coding sequence is TGTGCCTGGAGTGCCGCCGGGGGGGGGGTGAACACTGAAGCTTTCTTT. It codes for CAWSAAGGGVNTEAFF.

This clonotype was seen ten or more times. The rearrangement links TRBV9 to TRBJ1-4; D is unresolved. V lost 0 bases, J lost 5 bases, and 11 bases lay in between. CDR1 is SGDLS, CDR2 YYNGEE, per germline. The CDR3 is made up of 15 amino acids. The CDR3 sequence is CASSVGSGVNEKLFF. CDR3 nucleotides: TGTGCCAGCAGCGTAGGTTCAGGCGTCAATGAAAAACTGTTTTTT.

The sample holds many counts of this clonotype. The chain has TRBV5-6 and TRBJ1-2, with D perhaps matching TRBD1 (5 bases). Trimming took 4 bases from V and 1 from J, leaving 14 bases between them. This CDR3 has 15 residues. Germline-derived CDR1 and CDR2 are SGHDT and YYEEEE. CDR3 in DNA: TGTGCCAGCAGCACATCCGGGGGGGTTAACTATGGCTACACCTTC. It specifies CASSTSGGVNYGYTF.

On this clonotype itself: One end of the junction is discordant with germline, which a read error may explain. The chain employs TRBV12-3 or TRBV12-4 and TRBJ1-2, with 9 bases aligning to TRBD1. There are 16 residues in the CDR3. CDR3 amino acids: CASRPSLDRGYYGYTF. In DNA form, the CDR3 reads TGTGCTAGCAGGCCCTCGCTGGACAGGGGCTACTATGGCTACACCTTC.

This clonotype was seen at least ten times. J is TRBJ1-2 and V is TRBV12-3 or TRBV12-4; 7 bases are shared with TRBD1. This CDR3 has 13 amino acids. V dropped 7 bases and J dropped 6; count of bases not matched to a gene: 8. The CDR3 nucleotides are TGTGCCAGCACCCCTGACAGGGAACATGGCTACACCTTC. Translated, it gives CASTPDREHGYTF.

This clonotype came up a few times. The genes are TRBV10-2 and TRBJ2-2; 10 bases are a match to TRBD2. Germline CDR1 is WSHSY and CDR2 is SAAADI. Unmatched junction bases numbered 3, after V lost 4 bases and J lost 4 bases. CDR3 length: 15 residues. The CDR3 sequence: CASSVSGGITGELFF. CDR3 coding DNA: TGCGCCAGCAGTGTTAGCGGGGGGATCACCGGGGAGCTGTTTTTT.